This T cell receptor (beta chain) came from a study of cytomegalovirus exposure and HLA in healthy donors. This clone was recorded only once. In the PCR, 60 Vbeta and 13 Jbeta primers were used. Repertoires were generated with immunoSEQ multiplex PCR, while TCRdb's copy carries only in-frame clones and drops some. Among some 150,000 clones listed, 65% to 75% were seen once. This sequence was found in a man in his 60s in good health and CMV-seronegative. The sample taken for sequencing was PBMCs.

For the CDR3, the DNA is TGCGCCAGCAGCTTGGCGGTTGGAGGGAATCGGTACGAGCAGTACTTC. Translation gives CASSLAVGGNRYEQYF. V usage is TRBV5-1 and J usage is TRBJ2-7; maybe TRBD2 (6 bases). This CDR3 has 16 residues. From germline, CDR1 is SGHRS and CDR2 YFSETQ. Trimming pared 0 bases from V and 4 bases from J, leaving 17 bases between.